Following are 6 T cell receptor beta chains from one sample sequenced in a study of T cells in Graves' hyperthyroidism and ophthalmopathy. Template material for amplifying TCR beta CDR3 regions consisted of RNA transcripts. A set of HTBI primers served as the primers for a first-round RT-PCR of the TCR CDR3. TCRdb re-called the multiplex PCR reads through MiXCR, storing one row per CDR3 protein. This sample has hundreds of thousands of distinct CDR3 sequences; under 45% occur once, and the top ten carry more than 25%. The specimen was blood. Receptors were obtained from a woman between 40 and 55 years old with Graves' hyperthyroidism.

At least ten counts were recorded for this clonotype. The V gene is TRBV12-3 or TRBV12-4, the J gene TRBJ1-6, with D perhaps TRBD1 (6 bases). Trimming shortened V by 6 bases and J by 9 bases, and 21 bases separated the two germline ends. The CDR3 spans 16 residues. Here the CDR3 reads CASSSQGPTNGSPLHF. CDR3 nucleotide sequence: TGTGCCAGCAGCTCACAGGGACCCACTAACGGTTCACCCCTCCACTTT.

This clonotype has just a few counts. The chain is built from TRBV13 and TRBJ1-1, with D possibly being TRBD1 (6 bases). V lost 3 bases to trimming and J lost 3 bases, with 14 bases between them. Per the germline V gene, CDR1 is PRHDT and CDR2 is FYEKMQ (reference sequence). The CDR3 totals 15 residues. This CDR3 is CASSFVGGADTEAFF. CDR3 in DNA: TGTGCCAGCAGCTTCGTCGGGGGGGCGGACACTGAAGCTTTCTTT.

At least ten counts were recorded for this clonotype. The genes are TRBV10-3 and TRBJ1-5, with 7 bases lining up with TRBD1. The germline V gene encodes CDR1 ENHRY and CDR2 SYGVKD. V lost 6 bases and J lost 0; bases outside the gene matches: 2. The CDR3 contains 14 residues. In DNA, the CDR3 is TGTGCCATCAGCGGGACAGATAGCAATCAGCCCCAGCATTTT. This translates into CAISGTDSNQPQHF.

This clonotype appeared a few times. V usage is TRBV6-5 and J usage is TRBJ1-5, with 7 positions matching TRBD1. Per germline, CDR1 MNHEY and CDR2 SVGAGI. J gave up 7 bases and V 4 bases, and 7 bases lay outside the gene matches. The CDR3 contains 14 residues. The CDR3 sequence is CASSFPTGRQPQHF. CDR3 DNA: TGTGCCAGCAGTTTCCCGACAGGGAGACAGCCCCAGCATTTT.

This sequence joins TRBV20-1 and TRBJ1-2, with D possibly TRBD1 on 5 matching bases. The germline V gene has CDR1 DFQATT and CDR2 SNEGSKA (reference sequence). Trimming shortened V by 0 bases and J by 4 bases, and 12 bases separated the two germline ends. CDR3 size: 14 residues. Here the CDR3 reads CSAREEGTSYGYTF. The CDR3 DNA follows: TGCAGTGCTAGAGAAGAGGGGACCAGCTATGGCTACACCTTC.

This chain links TRBV5-1 with TRBJ2-7, with 8 bases that match TRBD1. Germline V lookup: CDR1 SGHRS, CDR2 YFSETQ. The CDR3 runs 16 residues. Unmatched junction bases numbered 16, after V lost 3 bases and J lost 8 bases. The CDR3 sequence is CASSWTIAGGRYKQYF. The CDR3 region has the DNA TGCGCCAGCAGCTGGACCATTGCAGGGGGCAGGTACAAGCAGTACTTC.